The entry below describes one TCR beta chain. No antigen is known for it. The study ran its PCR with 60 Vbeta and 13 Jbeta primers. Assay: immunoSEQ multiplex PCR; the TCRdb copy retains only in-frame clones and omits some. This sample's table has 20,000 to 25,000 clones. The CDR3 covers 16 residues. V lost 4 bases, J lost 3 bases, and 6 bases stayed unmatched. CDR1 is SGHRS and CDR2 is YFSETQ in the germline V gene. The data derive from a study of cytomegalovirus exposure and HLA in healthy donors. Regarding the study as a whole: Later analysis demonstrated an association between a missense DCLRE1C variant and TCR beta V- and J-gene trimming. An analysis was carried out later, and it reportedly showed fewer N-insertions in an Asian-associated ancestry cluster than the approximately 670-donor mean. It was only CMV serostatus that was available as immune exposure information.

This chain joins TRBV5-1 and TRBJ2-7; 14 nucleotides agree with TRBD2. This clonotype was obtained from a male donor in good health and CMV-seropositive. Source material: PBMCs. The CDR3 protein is CASSPLGTSGSYEQYF. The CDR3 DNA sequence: TGCGCCAGCAGCCCCCTAGGGACTAGCGGGAGCTACGAGCAGTACTTC.